The entry below describes one TCR beta chain. This receptor's antigen is unknown. No base-level quality is on record; no much larger clone is a single base apart. Library preparation used the immunoSEQ multiplex PCR assay. In TCRdb, the immuneACCESS table is reduced to in-frame sequences with V and J assigned. These tables do not hold every clone; where another copy was compared, an unresolved V gene accounts for under half, and the others remain unexplained. The table for this sample lists about 730,000 clones; 80% to 90% of them were counted only once. Under 0.012% of the sample belongs to the ten largest clones. This specimen comes from a study of shared T cell receptors in the human thymus (dated by TCRdb to about 2021). About the study as a whole: The study examined how self-reactive, shared T-cell receptor alpha chains are generated in the human thymus.

The CDR3 holds 17 amino acids from the cysteine to the phenylalanine. The sequence is cut down to CDR3 DNA, 51 bases in frame from base 1. The germline V gene (reference sequence) yields MNHEY for CDR1 and SMNVEV for CDR2. The germline V and J ends show losses of 2 bases and 4 bases respectively, and no gene match explains 10 bases of the junction. This same sample was also part of a study on human thymus T cells. Drawing on the second study: The donors were immunologically healthy infants in Finland who had open corrective cardiac surgery for congenital heart defects. Thymus tissue was obtained as surgical resects removed during corrective cardiac surgery. V and J gene segment usage appeared biased in both thymic and peripheral blood repertoires. The related research found that thymic TCR repertoires overlapped highly between unrelated individuals. The study used roughly 8 infant thymus samples plus four related peripheral blood samples to characterize TCR alpha and beta repertoires. The infant donors were about 7 to 244 days old, and the cohort included several males and a couple of females. Thymocytes were released mechanically from tissue and stored at -70 °C as pellets of roughly 9-31 million cells. A QIAsymphony instrument was used to extract genomic DNA from the frozen cell pellets. The immunoSEQ multiplex PCR assay was used to amplify the TCRB and TCRAD loci from a standardized quantity of quality-controlled genomic DNA. The amplicons covered the V(D)J region and were long enough to include the CDR3 and to identify the V and J genes. The commercial immunoSEQ service was used to sequence amplicons on an Illumina platform. Primer bias and sequencing errors were corrected as previously described, and TCRAD and TCRB were defined on the basis of the IMGT database. immunoSEQ Analyzer 3.0 and VDJTools were used for repertoire analysis, which covered basic statistics, V/J segment usage, diversity estimates, rarefaction and pairwise overlap. To estimate diversity, the Chao1, ChaoE, Efron-Thisted, Shannon and inverse Simpson indices were applied, and diversity was also estimated on datasets down-sampled to the smallest sample. Repertoire overlap was determined by strict matching of CDR3 nucleotide sequence, V gene and J gene, and Jaccard-based multidimensional scaling clustering was applied. On average, thymus samples gave around 880,000 unique TCRB clonotypes, whereas blood samples gave roughly 80,000.

This TCR was recovered from a girl under three years old with a congenital heart defect. Donor details come from another sample of the same person, matched by shared clones. Sequencing input: thymocytes. The sequence is built from TRBV27 and TRBJ1-2; 10 middle bases align to TRBD1. In nucleotide form, the sequence is TGTGCCAGCAGTTTACGCGGGACAGGGGAAAAGGTCTATGGCTACACCTTC. It codes for CASSLRGTGEKVYGYTF.